These 27 T cell receptor beta chains were all obtained from the same sample, sequenced in a study of radiation and T cells in renal cell carcinoma. Time point in this sample: baseline pretreatment blood. Treatment: 15 Gy SBRT to primary tumor, nephrectomy 4 weeks later. Clones were read by immunoSEQ multiplex PCR, and TCRdb kept only the in-frame ones, dropping some. This sample has 90,000 to 100,000 clones, with about 88% found just once. The material sequenced was blood, taken from a patient whose treatment included radiotherapy and nephrectomy. Receptor source: a man in his fifties with renal cell carcinoma.

This clone is medium-sized. V usage is TRBV5-4 and J usage is TRBJ1-2, with a possible D match to TRBD1 (5 bases). CDR1 is SGHNT, CDR2 YYREEE, per germline (reference sequence). CDR3 size: 16 residues. Between the trimmed V and J ends, which lost 3 bases and 8 bases, there was a span of 23 bases. The DNA for the CDR3 is TGTGCCAGCAGCTGGGGGGTGGGCATGGTCTCTAGGGGCTACACCTTC. Its translation is CASSWGVGMVSRGYTF.

The chain uses TRBV7-9 and TRBJ1-2, with a possible D match to TRBD1 (5 bases). The CDR3 runs 14 residues. CDR1 is SEHNR and CDR2 is FQNEAQ in the germline V gene (reference sequence). V was trimmed by 2 bases and J by 3 bases, leaving 10 bases between them. The CDR3 nucleotides read TGTGCCAGCAGCTTACTCGGCAGGGACTATGGCTACACCTTC. Translation: CASSLLGRDYGYTF.

As to this clone: At the DNA level, this CDR3 is encoded by other sequences in the same sample as well. The rearrangement links TRBV4-3 to TRBJ2-3; TRBD2 matches at 7 bases. V trimming: 3 bases; J trimming: 3 bases; junction bases outside the gene matches: 9. Germline V gene lookup returns CDR1 LGHNA and CDR2 YSLEER. There are 16 residues in the CDR3. The CDR3 loop is CASSQWGGVSTDTQYF. CDR3 bases: TGCGCCAGCAGCCAGTGGGGGGGGGTCTCGACAGATACGCAGTATTTT.

This clone was counted between two and nine times. This chain joins TRBV2 and TRBJ2-5, with TRBD1 matching 7 bases. The CDR3 is made up of 15 amino acids. J lost 1 base, V lost 4 bases, and 6 bases had no gene match. CDR1 and CDR2 (germline): SNHLY, FYNNEI. Here the CDR3 DNA reads TGTGCCAGCAGTGCAGCCGGGACAGTCCAAGAGACCCAGTACTTC. Translating it yields CASSAAGTVQETQYF.

This sequence joins TRBV7-3 and TRBJ2-5, with 8 bases fitting TRBD2. This CDR3 has 15 residues. V lost 4 bases, J lost 5 bases, and 9 bases stayed unmatched. Germline-derived CDR1 and CDR2 are SGHTA and FQGTGA. CDR3 DNA sequence: TGTGCCAGCAGCTCGCACGGGGGGGCCCGGGAGACCCAGTACTTC. This codes for CASSSHGGARETQYF.

V and J are TRBV7-9 and TRBJ2-2; weak D call: TRBD1 (6 bases). Germline V gives CDR1 SEHNR, CDR2 FQNEAQ (reference sequence). Trimming removed 3 bases from V and 3 bases from J, with 11 bases in between. The CDR3 has 15 amino acids. The CDR3 coding sequence is TGTGCCAGCAGCTTTCAGGGGTCAGACACCGGGGAGCTGTTTTTT. It codes for CASSFQGSDTGELFF.

The V gene is TRBV4-1, the J gene TRBJ2-7, with a weak D call TRBD1 (5 bases). Between the trimmed V and J ends, which lost 3 bases and 6 bases, there was a span of 9 bases. Germline V gene sequence: CDR1 MGHRA, CDR2 YSYEKL. CDR3 length: 12 amino acids. Written as DNA, the CDR3 is TGCGCCAGCAGCCAGACAGTAGGCGAGCAGTACTTC. It yields the protein CASSQTVGEQYF.

This chain links TRBV5-1 with TRBJ2-5; the match to TRBD2 covers 10 bases. There are 15 residues in the CDR3. Per germline, CDR1 SGHRS and CDR2 YFSETQ. V lost 6 bases and J lost 3; bases outside the gene matches: 8. For the CDR3, the DNA is TGCGCCAGCAAGGGTTCCGGGACTAGCGAAGAGACCCAGTACTTC. It encodes CASKGSGTSEETQYF.

J is TRBJ2-3 and V is TRBV19; TRBD1 or TRBD2 may be the D gene (7 bases each). The CDR3 length is 16 residues. The V gene lost 0 bases and the J gene lost 5 bases, with 15 bases spanning the gap. Germline V CDR1 and CDR2: LNHDA, SQIVND (reference sequence). Written as DNA, the CDR3 is TGTGCCAGTAGTATAGACAGGGGGGGGGAAGAAGATACGCAGTATTTT. Translated: CASSIDRGGEEDTQYF.

The V gene is TRBV5-5, the J gene TRBJ2-3, with D perhaps TRBD2 (5 bases). CDR3 length: 13 amino acids. V gave up 4 bases and J gave up 6 bases, with 12 bases separating them. CDR1 SGHKS and CDR2 YYEKEE come from the germline V gene (reference sequence). CDR3 nucleotides: TGTGCCAGCAGCGGGGTTAGGGAGGATACGCAGTATTTT. Its protein product is CASSGVREDTQYF.

The chain combines TRBV15 with TRBJ2-5; either TRBD1 or TRBD2 may supply D (6 bases each). Germline V gene sequence: CDR1 LNHNV, CDR2 YYDKDF (reference sequence). Trimming shortened V by 0 bases and J by 4 bases, and 12 bases separated the two germline ends. This CDR3 is 15 amino acids long. DNA for the CDR3: TGTGCCACCAGCAGAGATAAGGGGGGCTCAGAGACCCAGTACTTC. Translation gives CATSRDKGGSETQYF.

The chain carries TRBV28 and TRBJ2-7; 14 nucleotides match TRBD2. Germline assignment: CDR1 MDHEN and CDR2 SYDVKM. The V gene end was trimmed by 2 bases and the J gene end by 12 bases; junction bases not matched to a gene: 6. The CDR3 has 14 amino acids. CDR3 coding DNA: TGTGCCAGCAGTTTAACCGGGACTAGCGGGAGACGGTACTTC. This codes for CASSLTGTSGRRYF.

The chain recombines TRBV7-3 with TRBJ2-5; D gene uncertain. The germline V and J ends were trimmed by 5 bases and 6 bases, with 13 bases remaining between them. CDR3 length: 13 amino acids. Germline V lookup: CDR1 SGHTA, CDR2 FQGTGA. The CDR3 DNA reads TGTGCCAGCAGCCCGGTGGCAGCCAAGACCCAGTACTTC. It specifies CASSPVAAKTQYF.

This clone was seen once. The V gene is TRBV2, the J gene TRBJ1-3; D may be TRBD1 (6 bases). The germline V gene has CDR1 SNHLY and CDR2 FYNNEI. The CDR3 contains 14 residues. With 4 bases removed from V and 4 bases from J, the gap between germline ends came to 11 bases. The CDR3 region is CASSVSGAGNTIYF. For the CDR3, the DNA is TGTGCCAGCAGTGTGTCAGGGGCCGGAAACACCATATATTTT.

CDR3 coding DNA: TGTGCCAGCACCACTCAGGGATACGGAAATTCACCCCTCCACTTT. Protein sequence: CASTTQGYGNSPLHF. The chain uses TRBV6-5 and TRBJ1-6, with D perhaps TRBD1 (5 bases). The CDR3 is 15 residues long. The V gene lost 7 bases and the J gene lost 7 bases, with 17 bases spanning the gap. CDR1 and CDR2 from the germline V gene are MNHEY and SVGAGI.

This chain uses TRBV4-2 with TRBJ1-6; 7 nucleotides agree with TRBD1. Per the germline V gene, CDR1 is LGHNA and CDR2 is YNFKEQ. V shed 4 bases, J shed 8 bases, and the junction held 11 bases outside the gene matches. The CDR3 has 16 amino acids. The CDR3 reads CASSPLREGADSPLHF. In DNA form, the CDR3 reads TGTGCCAGCAGCCCACTAAGGGAGGGGGCCGATTCACCCCTCCACTTT.

The chain employs TRBV18 and TRBJ2-5, with D tentatively TRBD1 or TRBD2 (6 bases each). The V gene's germline CDR1 is KGHSH and CDR2 LQKENI. The CDR3 length is 15 residues. Trimming took 3 bases from V and 5 from J, leaving 16 bases between them. The CDR3 region is CASSPIKGGDETQYF. Here the CDR3 DNA reads TGTGCCAGCTCACCTATCAAGGGGGGTGATGAGACCCAGTACTTC. The full variable domain, in which reference TRBV18 and TRBJ2-5 provide the parts outside the CDR3, is NAGVMQNPRHLVRRRGQEARLRCSPMKGHSHVYWYRQLPEEGLKFMVYLQKENIIDESGMPKERFSAEFPKEGPSILRIQQVVRGDSAAYFCASSPIKGGDETQYFGPGTRLLVL.

The chain links TRBV30 to TRBJ1-1; 8 bases agree with TRBD1. Germline CDR1 and CDR2: GTSNPN and SVGIG (reference sequence). The CDR3 consists of 13 residues. After removal of 2 bases from V and 11 bases from J, the junction contained 10 bases not matched to a gene. The CDR3 region is CAWSSQGVQVAFF. The CDR3 DNA follows: TGTGCCTGGAGTTCACAGGGGGTACAAGTCGCTTTCTTT.

V usage is TRBV7-8 and J usage is TRBJ2-5; TRBD2 is a possible D gene (6 bases). Germline V gene lookup returns CDR1 SGHVS and CDR2 FQNEAQ. Trimming stripped 3 bases from V and 4 bases from J, with 24 bases between. There are 18 residues in the CDR3. CDR3 in DNA: TGTGCCAGCAGCTTTATGCCGGACCTTGCGGAGGGGCGAGAGACCCAGTACTTC. Residues: CASSFMPDLAEGRETQYF.

A few counts support this clone. The J gene is TRBJ1-2, the V gene TRBV7-9; TRBD1 matches at 7 bases. Germline CDR1 SEHNR, CDR2 FQNEAQ (reference sequence). The CDR3 totals 13 residues. The J segment lost 8 bases and the V segment lost 7 bases, leaving 10 bases of the junction unmatched. The CDR3 here is CASTTDRVRGYTF. As DNA, the CDR3 is TGTGCCAGCACCACAGACAGGGTTCGAGGCTACACCTTC. Variable domain in full (rest from reference TRBV7-9 and TRBJ1-2): DTGVSQNPRHKITKRGQNVTFRCDPISEHNRLYWYRQTLGQGPEFLTYFQNEAQLEKSRLLSDRFSAERPKGSFSTLEIQRTEQGDSAMYLCASTTDRVRGYTFGSGTRLTVV.

J is TRBJ2-3 and V is TRBV19, with D maybe TRBD1 (6 bases). V lost 10 bases to trimming and J lost 4 bases, with 21 bases between them. CDR1 and CDR2 (germline): LNHDA, SQIVND (reference sequence). This CDR3 has 15 amino acids. The CDR3 here is CATVPGTHGPDTQYF. Written as DNA, the CDR3 is TGTGCCACCGTACCCGGGACACACGGACCAGATACGCAGTATTTT.

This clone has a handful of counts. This chain joins TRBV9 and TRBJ1-2, with D possibly matching TRBD1 (5 bases). The length of the CDR3 is 12 residues. V lost 7 bases and J 5 bases, leaving 12 bases between the germline ends. Germline V gives CDR1 SGDLS, CDR2 YYNGEE. The chain's CDR3 is CASRRGEYGYTF. As DNA, the CDR3 is TGTGCCAGCCGACGAGGGGAGTATGGCTACACCTTC.

This clone was recorded once. This rearrangement joins TRBV2 to TRBJ2-1, with 12 bases lining up with TRBD2. There are 15 residues in the CDR3. Germline-derived CDR1 and CDR2 are SNHLY and FYNNEI. The trim removed 7 bases at V and 6 bases at J, leaving 7 bases unmatched. The CDR3 bases are TGTGCCAGCACCAAAGGACTAGCGGGACTCAATGAGCAGTTCTTC. This encodes CASTKGLAGLNEQFF.

The chain is built from TRBV7-9 and TRBJ1-1; no firm D call. The V end was cut by 6 bases, the J end by 4 bases, with 18 bases between. Germline CDR1 and CDR2: SEHNR and FQNEAQ (reference sequence). The CDR3 loop spans 15 amino acids. CDR3 nucleotide sequence: TGTGCCAGCAGTCCTATTACAGAGTCCGGCACTGAAGCTTTCTTT. This translates into CASSPITESGTEAFF.

The chain links TRBV30 to TRBJ1-4; possible D gene TRBD1, 6 bases. The CDR3 loop spans 15 amino acids. V was cut by 2 bases and J by 7 bases, with 17 bases left in between. Germline assignment: CDR1 GTSNPN and CDR2 SVGIG (reference sequence). CDR3 region: CAWSHSGGDPEKLFF. CDR3 sequence (DNA): TGTGCCTGGAGTCATTCGGGGGGCGATCCTGAAAAACTGTTTTTT.

This clone was observed a handful of times. The gene calls are TRBV14 and TRBJ2-1; 15 bases are shared with TRBD2. The germline CDR1 and CDR2 sequences are SGHDN and FVKESK. V was pared by 4 bases and J by 5 bases, with 3 bases of the junction left unmatched. The CDR3 has 16 amino acids. CDR3 DNA sequence: TGTGCCAGCAGCCGGGGACTAGCGGGGGGCCACAATGAGCAGTTCTTC. Protein: CASSRGLAGGHNEQFF.

This clone was counted a few times. The gene calls are TRBV19 and TRBJ1-1; 11 nucleotides align to TRBD1. V shed 8 bases, J shed 5 bases, and the junction held 4 bases outside the gene matches. This CDR3 has 13 amino acids. From germline, CDR1 is LNHDA and CDR2 SQIVND (reference sequence). The CDR3 DNA sequence: TGTGCCAGTCGATGGGACAGGGGGACTGAAGCTTTCTTT. This sequence encodes CASRWDRGTEAFF.